What follows are 26 T cell receptor beta chains derived from one specimen sequenced in a study of blood T cells in healthy people across ages. Combining a sample-barcoded 5' primer with a J-beta primer mix, a second PCR ran for about 6 to 12 cycles. Each CDR3 protein gets one entry after TCRdb re-called the 5' RACE reads with MiXCR. The data show about 1.1 million distinct CDR3 sequences, roughly two fifths seen once. The sequenced material came from blood. The receptors derive from a man aged 18-30 years in good health.

The chain uses TRBV12-3 or TRBV12-4 and TRBJ2-4, with D possibly being TRBD1 or TRBD2 (5 bases each). V dropped 6 bases and J dropped 1 base, with 13 bases sitting between them. The CDR3 sequence is 15 residues long. The DNA of the CDR3 is TGTGCCAGCAGCCACAGTGGGACGGCCAAAAACATTCAGTACTTC. This codes for CASSHSGTAKNIQYF.

This clonotype has just a few counts. The gene calls are TRBV4-3 and TRBJ2-7; 8 bases line up with TRBD2. The V gene's germline CDR1 is LGHNA and CDR2 YSLEER. The CDR3 covers 15 residues. Unmatched junction bases numbered 2, after V lost 0 bases and J lost 1 base. This CDR3 reads CASSQERGGSYEQYF. CDR3 DNA sequence: TGCGCCAGCAGCCAAGAACGGGGGGGGTCCTACGAGCAGTACTTC.

V gene TRBV6-5 combines with J gene TRBJ1-1; TRBD1 is a possible D gene (6 bases). V lost 5 bases and J lost 4, with 14 bases in between. Per the germline V gene, CDR1 is MNHEY and CDR2 is SVGAGI. The CDR3 runs 14 residues. In DNA, the CDR3 is TGTGCCAGCAGTCCCGACAGGAGGGCCACTGAAGCTTTCTTT. Its translation: CASSPDRRATEAFF.

This clonotype was detected ten times or more. The chain carries TRBV2 and TRBJ2-3; D gene unclear. V lost 6 bases and J lost 0, with 10 bases in between. Germline loops: CDR1 SNHLY, CDR2 FYNNEI. The CDR3 is made up of 14 amino acids. The CDR3 nucleotides read TGTGCCAGCAGCCCCGACACTAGCACAGATACGCAGTATTTT. Protein product: CASSPDTSTDTQYF.

This clonotype has just a few counts. The chain joins TRBV4-3 to TRBJ2-7; 7 bases align to TRBD1. V shed 4 bases and J 2 bases; nucleotides not matched to a gene: 5. There are 14 residues in the CDR3. CDR1 and CDR2 from the germline V gene are LGHNA and YSLEER. The CDR3: CASSPRQGTYEQYF. The CDR3, as DNA: TGCGCCAGCAGCCCCAGACAGGGTACCTACGAGCAGTACTTC.

This clonotype was observed a single time. Sequence at one end of the junction differs from germline and may be a read error. The CDR3 DNA follows: TGTGCCTGCAGCCGAGAGGGCGGGGGCTGTGAGCAGTTCTTC. The encoded protein is CACSREGGGCEQFF. V gene TRBV3-1 combines with J gene TRBJ2-1; TRBD2 is a possible D gene (7 bases). Germline CDR1 and CDR2: LGHDT and YNNKEL (reference sequence). The CDR3 is made up of 14 amino acids.

The V and J genes are TRBV10-2 and TRBJ2-2; D remains unclear. From germline, CDR1 is WSHSY and CDR2 SAAADI. Between the trimmed V and J ends, which lost 4 bases and 3 bases, there was a span of 12 bases. The CDR3 sequence is 15 residues long. CDR3 in amino acids: CASSGNSLDTGELFF. The CDR3 DNA is TGCGCCAGCAGTGGGAACAGTCTCGACACCGGGGAGCTGTTTTTT.

A few counts support this clonotype. The genes are TRBV20-1 and TRBJ1-1; D possibly corresponds to TRBD1 (6 bases). V dropped 6 bases and J dropped 8 bases, with 16 bases sitting between them. The CDR3 runs to 12 residues. Germline CDR1 reads DFQATT; CDR2 reads SNEGSKA (reference sequence). CDR3 in DNA: TGCAGTGCCGCCCGATGGGGGACAGAAGCTTTCTTT. This translates into CSAARWGTEAFF.

This rearrangement joins TRBV7-9 to TRBJ1-5; 9 positions match TRBD1. The CDR3 runs to 14 residues. In germline, CDR1 is SEHNR, CDR2 FQNEAQ (reference sequence). Trimming cost V 6 bases and J 3 bases; bases outside gene matches: 3. CDR3 protein: CASSWTGDNQPQHF. DNA for the CDR3: TGTGCCAGCAGTTGGACAGGGGACAATCAGCCCCAGCATTTT.

This clonotype came up once. The rearrangement joins TRBV5-1 to TRBJ2-7, with D unclear. The CDR3 extends over 15 amino acids. Germline loops: CDR1 SGHRS, CDR2 YFSETQ. Trimming cost V 0 bases and J 7 bases, with 17 bases left between them. The CDR3 DNA is TGCGCCAGCAGCTTGGAGCCAAACTCCTACAATGAGCAGTACTTC. It specifies CASSLEPNSYNEQYF.

The V and J genes are TRBV3-1 and TRBJ2-1; D call uncertain. CDR3 length: 12 amino acids. The V end was cut by 7 bases, the J end by 4 bases, with 8 bases between. In germline, CDR1 is LGHDT, CDR2 YNNKEL (reference sequence). The CDR3 loop reads CASIQLYNEQFF. CDR3 sequence (DNA): TGTGCCAGCATCCAGCTATACAATGAGCAGTTCTTC.

This chain joins TRBV2 and TRBJ2-1, with D uncertain. V was trimmed by 5 bases and J by 4 bases, leaving 12 bases between them. Germline CDR1 SNHLY, CDR2 FYNNEI. The CDR3 length is 14 residues. DNA for the CDR3: TGTGCCAGCAGTATAGTAAGTCCGTACAATGAGCAGTTCTTC. It is translated as CASSIVSPYNEQFF.

V is TRBV10-3 and J is TRBJ1-2; 9 bases align to TRBD1. Germline CDR1 ENHRY, CDR2 SYGVKD. This CDR3 has 13 residues. The V and J ends lost 6 bases and 4 bases, in that order; junction bases with no gene match: 3. The DNA for the CDR3 is TGTGCCATCAGCACAGGGGGCTCCTATGGCTACACCTTC. Its translation: CAISTGGSYGYTF.

About this clonotype: An end of the junction does not agree with germline; a read error may underlie this. For the CDR3, the DNA is TGTGCCTGCAGCTTATCGGGCCCTGAAGCTTTCTTT. Protein sequence: CACSLSGPEAFF. The chain combines TRBV7-2 with TRBJ1-1; no clear D. Germline-derived CDR1 and CDR2 are SGHTA and FQGNSA. The CDR3 sequence is 12 residues long.

The V and J genes are TRBV20-1 and TRBJ1-1; the match to TRBD1 covers 8 bases. The germline gives CDR1 DFQATT, CDR2 SNEGSKA (reference sequence). V lost 1 base to trimming and J lost 4 bases; unmatched junction nucleotides: 8. The CDR3 covers 15 residues. The CDR3 is CSARGDRKGGTEAFF. CDR3 DNA: TGCAGTGCTAGAGGGGACAGGAAGGGCGGCACTGAAGCTTTCTTT.

This clonotype was seen a handful of times. The rearrangement uses TRBV6-1 and TRBJ2-7, with 7 bases fitting TRBD2. Losses at the gene ends were 0 bases for V and 2 bases for J; bases not matched to a gene: 4. Germline V gene lookup returns CDR1 MNHNS and CDR2 SASEGT. The CDR3 consists of 15 residues. CDR3 in amino acids: CASSEAGTNTYEQYF. CDR3 in DNA: TGTGCCAGCAGTGAAGCGGGGACTAACACCTACGAGCAGTACTTC.

The chain employs TRBV6-4 and TRBJ2-3, with TRBD2 identical over 8 bases. CDR1 and CDR2 (germline): MRHNA, SNTAGT. The CDR3 is made up of 15 amino acids. J gave up 1 base and V 2 bases, and 2 bases lay outside the gene matches. This CDR3 is CASSDATSGTDTQYF. DNA of the CDR3: TGTGCCAGCAGTGACGCGACTAGCGGCACAGATACGCAGTATTTT.

This rearrangement joins TRBV6-6 to TRBJ2-3, with no clear D. The V gene lost 0 bases and the J gene lost 4 bases, with 14 bases spanning the gap. The CDR3 has 16 amino acids. Looked up from germline, CDR1 is MNHNY and CDR2 is SVGAGI (reference sequence). The CDR3 DNA follows: TGTGCCAGCAGTTACTCATTGAGGCAGGTAGCAGATACGCAGTATTTT. This encodes CASSYSLRQVADTQYF.

Only a few counts were recorded for this clonotype. The J gene is TRBJ2-1, the V gene TRBV5-1; D unclear. Trimming took 0 bases from V and 8 from J, leaving 21 bases between them. There are 17 residues in the CDR3. CDR1 is SGHRS and CDR2 is YFSETQ in the germline V gene. For the CDR3, the DNA is TGCGCCAGCAGCTTGGCCGACTGGTCTCGGGTTTTAGATGAGCAGTTCTTC. Translation: CASSLADWSRVLDEQFF.

The chain is built from TRBV11-2 and TRBJ2-7; D perhaps matches TRBD1 (6 bases). The DNA end is a closer match to TRBJ2-5, so the J assignment may be wrong. Germline V gene lookup returns CDR1 SGHAT and CDR2 FQNNGV. This CDR3 has 14 amino acids. CDR3 coding DNA: TGTGCCAGCAGCATAAACAGGGTCGGGGAGACCCAGTACTTC. Translated, it gives CASSINRVGETQYF.

About this clonotype: Sequence at one end of the junction differs from germline and may be a read error. The genes are TRBV12-3 or TRBV12-4 and TRBJ1-1; no clear D gene. The CDR3 length is 13 residues. CDR3 nucleotide sequence: TGTGCCAGCACCTCTGACGGGAACCCTGAAGCTTTCTTT. Its translation: CASTSDGNPEAFF.

This clonotype showed up just a few times. This rearrangement joins TRBV28 to TRBJ2-5, with D perhaps given as TRBD1 or TRBD2 (5 bases each). Germline CDR1 is MDHEN and CDR2 is SYDVKM. V gave up 3 bases and J gave up 11 bases, with 22 bases separating them. There are 15 residues in the CDR3. The CDR3 region is CASSLGRSSYNEQYF. In DNA form, the CDR3 reads TGTGCCAGCAGTTTGGGACGGTCCTCCTACAATGAGCAGTACTTC.

This clonotype was found many times. The rearrangement uses TRBV24-1 and TRBJ2-3; weak D call: TRBD1 (6 bases). Trimming pared 6 bases from V and 1 base from J, leaving 13 bases between. The CDR3 runs to 15 residues. The germline gives CDR1 KGHDR, CDR2 SFDVKD. CDR3 DNA: TGTGCCACCAGTACTAGGGGGACGGGCACAGATACGCAGTATTTT. Protein product: CATSTRGTGTDTQYF.

This clonotype turned up a few times. The chain has TRBV7-9 and TRBJ2-3; TRBD2 matches 11 bases. CDR3 length equals 15 residues. Germline V gene sequence: CDR1 SEHNR, CDR2 FQNEAQ (reference sequence). V was pared by 3 bases and J by 4 bases, with 3 bases of the junction left unmatched. The chain's CDR3 is CASSLTSGDPDTQYF. The CDR3 DNA is TGTGCCAGCAGCTTGACTAGCGGGGACCCAGATACGCAGTATTTT.

The chain is built from TRBV12-3 or TRBV12-4 and TRBJ1-2, with TRBD1 matching 7 bases. Unmatched junction bases numbered 9, after V lost 6 bases and J lost 5 bases. This CDR3 comprises 14 residues. The CDR3 loop reads CASSGLTGYYGYTF. The DNA of the CDR3 is TGTGCCAGCAGCGGACTGACAGGGTATTATGGCTACACCTTC.

This chain joins TRBV5-1 and TRBJ1-2, with 7 positions matching TRBD1. V trimming: 0 bases; J trimming: 7 bases; junction bases outside the gene matches: 9. Germline lookup yields CDR1 SGHRS and CDR2 YFSETQ. This CDR3 is built from 15 residues. The CDR3 here is CASSLAGRQGSGYTF. The CDR3 DNA reads as TGCGCCAGCAGCTTGGCCGGACGACAGGGTAGTGGCTACACCTTC.